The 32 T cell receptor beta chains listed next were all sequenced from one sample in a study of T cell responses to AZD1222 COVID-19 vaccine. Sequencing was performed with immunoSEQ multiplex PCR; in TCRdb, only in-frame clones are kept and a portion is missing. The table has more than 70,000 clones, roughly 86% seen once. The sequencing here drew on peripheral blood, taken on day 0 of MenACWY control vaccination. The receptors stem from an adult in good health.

CDR3: CASSLHRYKETNEKLFF. The DNA of the CDR3 is TGCGCCAGCAGCCTTCACCGGTACAAGGAAACTAATGAAAAACTGTTTTTT. The chain joins TRBV5-1 to TRBJ1-4; no clear D. The CDR3 runs 17 residues. V dropped 4 bases and J dropped 1 base, with 17 bases sitting between them. CDR1 and CDR2 (germline): SGHRS, YFSETQ.

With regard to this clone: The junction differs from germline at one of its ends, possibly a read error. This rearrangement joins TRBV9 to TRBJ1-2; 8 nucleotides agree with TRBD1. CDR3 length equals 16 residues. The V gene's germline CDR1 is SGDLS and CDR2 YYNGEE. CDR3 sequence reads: CASSARTGRGNDGYTF. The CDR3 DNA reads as TGTGCCAGCAGCGCCCGGACAGGGAGGGGTAACGATGGCTACACCTTC.

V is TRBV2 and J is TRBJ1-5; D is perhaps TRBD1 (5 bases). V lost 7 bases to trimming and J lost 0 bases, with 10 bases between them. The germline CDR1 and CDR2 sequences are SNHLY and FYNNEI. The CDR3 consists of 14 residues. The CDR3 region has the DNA TGTGCCAGCAAGACAGATTATAGCAATCAGCCCCAGCATTTT. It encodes CASKTDYSNQPQHF.

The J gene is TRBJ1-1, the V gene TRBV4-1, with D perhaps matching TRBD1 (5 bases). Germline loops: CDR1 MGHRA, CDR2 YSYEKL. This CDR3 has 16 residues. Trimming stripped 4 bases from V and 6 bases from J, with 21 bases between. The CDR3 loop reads CASSPGGGTGYPEAFF. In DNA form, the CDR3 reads TGCGCCAGCAGCCCAGGCGGTGGGACGGGATATCCTGAAGCTTTCTTT.

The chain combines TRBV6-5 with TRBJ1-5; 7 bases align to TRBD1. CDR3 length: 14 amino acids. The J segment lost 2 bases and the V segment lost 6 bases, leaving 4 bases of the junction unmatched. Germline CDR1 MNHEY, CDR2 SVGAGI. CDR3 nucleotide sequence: TGTGCCAGCAGCTCCACAGGGGGCAATCAGCCCCAGCATTTT. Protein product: CASSSTGGNQPQHF.

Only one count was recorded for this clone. This chain's CDR3 is CASSLDVGYTEAFF. In DNA form, the CDR3 reads TGCGCCAGCAGCTTGGACGTCGGGTACACTGAAGCTTTCTTT. The chain employs TRBV5-1 and TRBJ1-1, with no clear D. The CDR3 length is 14 residues. V was cut by 0 bases and J by 3 bases, with 9 bases left in between. Germline lookup yields CDR1 SGHRS and CDR2 YFSETQ.

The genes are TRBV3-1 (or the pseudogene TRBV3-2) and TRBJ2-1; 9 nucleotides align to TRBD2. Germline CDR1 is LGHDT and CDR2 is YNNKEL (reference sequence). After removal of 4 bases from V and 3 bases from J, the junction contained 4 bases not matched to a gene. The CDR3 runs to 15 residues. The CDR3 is CASSRSGGHYNEQFF. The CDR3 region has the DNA TGTGCCAGCAGCCGTAGCGGGGGTCACTACAATGAGCAGTTCTTC.

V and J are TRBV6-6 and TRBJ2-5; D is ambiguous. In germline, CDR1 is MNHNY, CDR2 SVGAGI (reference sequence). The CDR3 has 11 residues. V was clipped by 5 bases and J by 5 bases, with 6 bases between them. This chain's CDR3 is CASSPAETQYF. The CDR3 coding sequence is TGTGCCAGCAGTCCAGCGGAGACCCAGTACTTC.

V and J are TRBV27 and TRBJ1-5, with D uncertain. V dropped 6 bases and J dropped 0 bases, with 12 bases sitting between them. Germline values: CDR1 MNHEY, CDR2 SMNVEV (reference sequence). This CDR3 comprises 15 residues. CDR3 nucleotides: TGTGCCAGCAGCCCCTACATGCCTAGCAATCAGCCCCAGCATTTT. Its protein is CASSPYMPSNQPQHF.

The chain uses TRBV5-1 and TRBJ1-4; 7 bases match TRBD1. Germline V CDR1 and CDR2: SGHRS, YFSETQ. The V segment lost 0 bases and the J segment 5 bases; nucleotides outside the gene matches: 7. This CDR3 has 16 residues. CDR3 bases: TGCGCCAGCAGCTTGGGGGACAGCAGGAGAAATGAAAAACTGTTTTTT. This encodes CASSLGDSRRNEKLFF.

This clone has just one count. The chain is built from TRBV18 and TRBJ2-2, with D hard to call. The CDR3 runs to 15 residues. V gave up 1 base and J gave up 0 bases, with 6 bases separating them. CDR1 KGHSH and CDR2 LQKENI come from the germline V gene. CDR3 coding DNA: TGTGCCAGCTCACCACGGGGTTCGAACACCGGGGAGCTGTTTTTT. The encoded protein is CASSPRGSNTGELFF.

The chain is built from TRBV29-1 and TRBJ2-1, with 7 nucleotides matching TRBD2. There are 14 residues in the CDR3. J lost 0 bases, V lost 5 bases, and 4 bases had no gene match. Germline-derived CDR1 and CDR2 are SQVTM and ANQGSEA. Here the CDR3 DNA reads TGCAGCGTTACCGGCGGGAGCTCCTACAATGAGCAGTTCTTC. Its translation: CSVTGGSSYNEQFF.

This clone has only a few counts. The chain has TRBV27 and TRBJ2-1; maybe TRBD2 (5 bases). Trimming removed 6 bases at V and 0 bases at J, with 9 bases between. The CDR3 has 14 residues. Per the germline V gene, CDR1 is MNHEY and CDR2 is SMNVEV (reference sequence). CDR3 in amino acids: CASSWLASYNEQFF. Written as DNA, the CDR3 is TGTGCCAGCAGCTGGCTAGCCTCCTACAATGAGCAGTTCTTC.

DNA for the CDR3: TGTGCCAGCAGCTTAGTTGGGACAGGGGTCCTCTCTGGAAACACCATATATTTT. This encodes CASSLVGTGVLSGNTIYF. The V and J genes are TRBV7-2 and TRBJ1-3, with TRBD1 matching over 10 bases. The V gene end was trimmed by 1 base and the J gene end by 0 bases; junction bases not matched to a gene: 6. The germline CDR1 and CDR2 sequences are SGHTA and FQGNSA. This CDR3 spans 18 amino acids.

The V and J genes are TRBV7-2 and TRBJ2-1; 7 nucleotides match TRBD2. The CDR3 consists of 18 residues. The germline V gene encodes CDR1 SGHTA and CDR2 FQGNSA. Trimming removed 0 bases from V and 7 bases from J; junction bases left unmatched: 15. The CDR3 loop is CASSLARSGAGDGNEQFF. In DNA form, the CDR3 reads TGTGCCAGCAGCTTAGCAAGAAGCGGGGCGGGGGATGGTAATGAGCAGTTCTTC. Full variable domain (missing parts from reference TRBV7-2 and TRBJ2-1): GAGVSQSPSNKVTEKGKDVELRCDPISGHTALYWYRQSLGQGLEFLIYFQGNSAPDKSGLPSDRFSAERTGGSVSTLTIQRTQQEDSAVYLCASSLARSGAGDGNEQFFGPGTRLTVL.

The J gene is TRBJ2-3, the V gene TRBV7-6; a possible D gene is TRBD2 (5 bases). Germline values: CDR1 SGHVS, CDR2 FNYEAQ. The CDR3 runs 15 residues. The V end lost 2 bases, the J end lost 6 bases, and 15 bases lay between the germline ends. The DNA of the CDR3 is TGTGCCAGCAGCTTACTAGGCCAACCGGGGGATACGCAGTATTTT. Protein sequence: CASSLLGQPGDTQYF.

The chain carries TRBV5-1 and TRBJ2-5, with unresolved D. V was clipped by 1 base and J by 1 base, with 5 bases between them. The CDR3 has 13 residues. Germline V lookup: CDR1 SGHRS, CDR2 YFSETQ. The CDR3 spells CASSLYPQETQYF. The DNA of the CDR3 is TGCGCCAGCAGCTTGTACCCCCAAGAGACCCAGTACTTC.

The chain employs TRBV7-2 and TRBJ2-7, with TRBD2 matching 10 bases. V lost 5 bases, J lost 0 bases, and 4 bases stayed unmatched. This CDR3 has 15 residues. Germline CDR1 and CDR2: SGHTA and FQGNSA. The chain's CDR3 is CASSPSGGDSYEQYF. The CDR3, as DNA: TGTGCCAGCAGCCCTAGCGGGGGAGACTCCTACGAGCAGTACTTC.

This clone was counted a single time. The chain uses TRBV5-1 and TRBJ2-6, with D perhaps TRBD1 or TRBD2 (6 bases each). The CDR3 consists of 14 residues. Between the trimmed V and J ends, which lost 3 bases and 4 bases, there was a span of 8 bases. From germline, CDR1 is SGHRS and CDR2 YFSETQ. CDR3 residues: CASSWGAGANVLTF. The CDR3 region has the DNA TGCGCCAGCAGCTGGGGGGCGGGGGCCAACGTCCTGACTTTC. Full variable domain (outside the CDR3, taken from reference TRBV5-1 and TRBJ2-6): KAGVTQTPRYLIKTRGQQVTLSCSPISGHRSVSWYQQTPGQGLQFLFEYFSETQRNKGNFPGRFSGRQFSNSRSEMNVSTLELGDSALYLCASSWGAGANVLTFGAGSRLTVL.

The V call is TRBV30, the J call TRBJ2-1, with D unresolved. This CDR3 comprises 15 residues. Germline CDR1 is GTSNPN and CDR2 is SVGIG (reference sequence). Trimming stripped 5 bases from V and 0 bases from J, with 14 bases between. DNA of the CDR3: TGTGCCTGGGCAGCCGGTCGGAGCTCCTACAATGAGCAGTTCTTC. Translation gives CAWAAGRSSYNEQFF.

CDR3 in amino acids: CASGLPGNGYNEQFF. In nucleotides, the CDR3 is TGTGCTAGTGGGCTCCCGGGAAACGGATACAATGAGCAGTTCTTC. This rearrangement joins TRBV12-5 to TRBJ2-1; D perhaps matches TRBD2 (5 bases). Trimming took off 6 bases at V and 4 bases at J, with 16 bases between the two ends. The germline V gene has CDR1 LGHNT and CDR2 FRNRAP. CDR3 size: 15 residues.

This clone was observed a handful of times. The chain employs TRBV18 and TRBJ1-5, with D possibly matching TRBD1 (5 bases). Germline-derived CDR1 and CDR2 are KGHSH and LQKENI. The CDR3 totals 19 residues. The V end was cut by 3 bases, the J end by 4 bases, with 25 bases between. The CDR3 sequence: CASSPFTPQRPGANQPQHF. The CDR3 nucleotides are TGTGCCAGCTCACCCTTTACGCCCCAAAGGCCCGGGGCAAATCAGCCCCAGCATTTT. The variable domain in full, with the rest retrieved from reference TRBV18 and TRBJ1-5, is NAGVMQNPRHLVRRRGQEARLRCSPMKGHSHVYWYRQLPEEGLKFMVYLQKENIIDESGMPKERFSAEFPKEGPSILRIQQVVRGDSAAYFCASSPFTPQRPGANQPQHFGDGTRLSIL.

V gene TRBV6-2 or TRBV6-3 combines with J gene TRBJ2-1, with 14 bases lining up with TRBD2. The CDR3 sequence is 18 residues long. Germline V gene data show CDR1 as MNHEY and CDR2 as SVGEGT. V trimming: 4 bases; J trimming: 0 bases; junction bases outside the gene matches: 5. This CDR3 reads CASSSGLAGAHSYNEQFF. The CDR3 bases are TGTGCCAGCAGTTCGGGACTAGCGGGGGCCCACTCCTACAATGAGCAGTTCTTC.

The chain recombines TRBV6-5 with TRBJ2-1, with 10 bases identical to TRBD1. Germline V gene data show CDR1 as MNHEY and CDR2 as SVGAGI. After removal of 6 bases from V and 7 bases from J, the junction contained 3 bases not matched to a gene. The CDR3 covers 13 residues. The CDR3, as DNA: TGTGCCAGCAGCGAGGGACAGGGGAATGAGCAGTTCTTC. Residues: CASSEGQGNEQFF.

In DNA form, the CDR3 reads TGTGCCAGCAGCTTTGACAGGAACTACGAGCAGTACTTC. Amino acid sequence: CASSFDRNYEQYF. The chain couples TRBV5-6 to TRBJ2-7, with D perhaps matching TRBD1 (6 bases). Germline V gene lookup returns CDR1 SGHDT and CDR2 YYEEEE. With 2 bases removed from V and 3 bases from J, the gap between germline ends came to 9 bases. The CDR3 is 13 residues long.

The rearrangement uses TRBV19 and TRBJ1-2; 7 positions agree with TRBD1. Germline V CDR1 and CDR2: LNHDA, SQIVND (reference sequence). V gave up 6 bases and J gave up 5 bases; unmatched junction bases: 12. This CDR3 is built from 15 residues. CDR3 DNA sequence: TGTGCCAGTAGCTCCCAATCGACAGGGACATATGGCTACACCTTC. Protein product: CASSSQSTGTYGYTF.

The CDR3 reads CASSVAHRAAGELFF. The CDR3 coding sequence is TGTGCCAGCAGCGTGGCGCACAGGGCCGCCGGGGAGCTGTTTTTT. V is TRBV9 and J is TRBJ2-2; D possibly corresponds to TRBD1 (6 bases). Germline lookup yields CDR1 SGDLS and CDR2 YYNGEE. Deletions cut 2 bases from V and 6 bases from J, with 14 bases between. This CDR3 contains 15 residues.

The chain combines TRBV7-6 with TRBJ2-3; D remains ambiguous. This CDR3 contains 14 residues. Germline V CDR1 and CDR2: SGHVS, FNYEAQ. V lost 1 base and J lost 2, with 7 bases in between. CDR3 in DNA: TGTGCCAGCAGCTTAGATACCAACACAGATACGCAGTATTTT. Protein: CASSLDTNTDTQYF.

The CDR3: CASTIGGGSGYTF. Here the CDR3 DNA reads TGTGCCAGTACCATAGGGGGGGGCTCTGGCTACACCTTC. This chain connects TRBV19 to TRBJ1-2; TRBD1 might be the D (6 bases). V was clipped by 7 bases and J by 7 bases, with 16 bases between them. The CDR3 has 13 residues. Germline V gene lookup returns CDR1 LNHDA and CDR2 SQIVND (reference sequence).

The DNA of the CDR3 is TGTGCCAGCTCACCACCGGGTGGACAGGCTGGCTATGGCTACACCTTC. Translation: CASSPPGGQAGYGYTF. This chain joins TRBV18 and TRBJ1-2; 7 positions match TRBD1. CDR3 size: 16 residues. Germline V gene data show CDR1 as KGHSH and CDR2 as LQKENI. V shed 0 bases, J shed 4 bases, and the junction held 8 bases outside the gene matches.

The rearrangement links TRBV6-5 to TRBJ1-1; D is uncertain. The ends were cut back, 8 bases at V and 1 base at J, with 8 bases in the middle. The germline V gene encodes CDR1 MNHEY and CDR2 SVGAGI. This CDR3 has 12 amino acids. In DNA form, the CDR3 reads TGTGCCAGCTCGAGACGGAACACTGAAGCTTTCTTT. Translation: CASSRRNTEAFF.

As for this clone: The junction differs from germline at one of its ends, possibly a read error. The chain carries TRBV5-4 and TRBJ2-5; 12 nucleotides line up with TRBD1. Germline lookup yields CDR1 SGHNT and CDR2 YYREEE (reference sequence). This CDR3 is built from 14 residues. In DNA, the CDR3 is TGTACCAGCAGCCCCGGGACAGGGGGCGAGACCCAGTACTTC. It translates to CTSSPGTGGETQYF.